The 26 T cell receptor beta chains reported below all come from one sample, sequenced in a study of glioma-infiltrating T cells. Using RNA template, CDR3s of TCR alpha and beta were amplified with iRepertoire arm-PCR. One entry per CDR3 protein, called by TCRdb with MiXCR from the multiplex PCR reads. The table lists about 94,000 distinct CDR3 sequences, 23% of them singletons, with about 6.6% in the top ten. Sequences were obtained from glioma tissue, nonneoplastic brain tissue, or PBMCs (not recorded which). These receptors originate from a human donor with low-grade glioma or glioblastoma, undergoing nonglioma brain surgery, or in good health (not recorded which).

About this clonotype itself: The DNA is left out, because the CDR3 cannot be placed on it with certainty; the CDR3 is given as TCRdb lists it. The genes are TRBV12-3 or TRBV12-4 and TRBJ1-5; the table's D call of TRBD1 was not tested on the DNA. The CDR3 spans 17 residues, counting both ends. This CDR3 is CASSFGTGTYNNQPQQF.

This clonotype was seen ten or more times. This chain connects TRBV27 to TRBJ2-7, with TRBD1 as a possible D gene (5 bases). This CDR3 is 16 amino acids long. The germline V and J ends were trimmed by 5 bases and 3 bases, with 20 bases remaining between them. Germline V gene lookup returns CDR1 MNHEY and CDR2 SMNVEV (reference sequence). CDR3 loop: CASSPGRAGKFYEQYF. CDR3 DNA sequence: TGTGCCAGCAGTCCCGGCCGGGCAGGGAAGTTCTACGAGCAGTACTTC.

This clonotype was detected ten times or more. The chain has TRBV20-1 and TRBJ1-2, with 8 bases that match TRBD1. The CDR3 loop spans 15 amino acids. J was trimmed by 4 bases and V by 5 bases; bases with no gene match: 12. Germline CDR1 is DFQATT and CDR2 is SNEGSKA (reference sequence). The CDR3 loop is CSALPLRTGTYGYTF. As DNA, the CDR3 is TGCAGTGCTCTTCCCCTACGGACAGGGACCTATGGCTACACCTTC.

In its sample, this clonotype was seen many times. This chain uses TRBV29-1 with TRBJ1-2, with D perhaps TRBD1 (6 bases). This CDR3 is 12 amino acids long. Per germline, CDR1 SQVTM and CDR2 ANQGSEA. The V end was cut by 7 bases, the J end by 7 bases, with 16 bases between. CDR3 bases: TGCAGCGGAAGTTGGGGGGCTGGTGGCTACACCTTC. Translation gives CSGSWGAGGYTF.

This clonotype was observed once. Since a much larger clone is just one base distant, this may be a read error. The V gene is TRBV4-1, the J gene TRBJ2-5; 7 nucleotides match TRBD2. The CDR3 consists of 14 residues. The germline gives CDR1 MGHRA, CDR2 YSYEKL. CDR3 nucleotide sequence: TGCGCCAGCATCCAAGAAGGAGGGGAGGGGACCCAGTACTTC. Residues: CASIQEGGEGTQYF.

This clonotype was seen repeatedly, ten times or more. The rearrangement uses TRBV7-9 and TRBJ1-5; a weak D match, TRBD1 (5 bases). The germline gives CDR1 SEHNR, CDR2 FQNEAQ (reference sequence). The CDR3 extends over 14 amino acids. Trimming removed 4 bases at V and 2 bases at J, with 9 bases between. As DNA, the CDR3 is TGTGCCAGCAGCTCCGGGACCCGCAATCAGCCCCAGCATTTT. Its protein product is CASSSGTRNQPQHF.

This clonotype has at least ten counts. The genes are TRBV7-8 and TRBJ2-1, with D uncertain. Germline CDR1 SGHVS, CDR2 FQNEAQ. Trimming removed 4 bases at V and 4 bases at J, with 11 bases between. The CDR3 extends over 14 amino acids. This chain's CDR3 is CASSSLGSYNEQFF. CDR3 sequence (DNA): TGTGCCAGCAGCTCACTGGGTTCTTACAATGAGCAGTTCTTC.

About this clonotype itself: A much more abundant neighbour one base away suggests this may be a read error. V and J are TRBV18 and TRBJ2-5; no firm D call. The CDR3 runs to 16 residues. Looked up from germline, CDR1 is KGHSH and CDR2 is LQKENI. CDR3 loop: CASSPQMASGQETHYF. For the CDR3, the DNA is TGTGCCAGCTCACCACAGATGGCCTCTGGGCAAGAGACCCATTACTTC.

This clonotype has ten or more counts. This rearrangement joins TRBV7-9 to TRBJ2-1; D is undetermined. Germline values: CDR1 SEHNR, CDR2 FQNEAQ (reference sequence). There are 14 residues in the CDR3. V was cut by 5 bases and J by 0 bases, with 8 bases left in between. Here the CDR3 DNA reads TGTGCCAGCAGCCCGCCGGACTCCTACAATGAGCAGTTCTTC. Its protein product is CASSPPDSYNEQFF.

In this sample, this clonotype turned up a few times. This rearrangement joins TRBV4-2 to TRBJ2-5; TRBD2 might be the D (6 bases). The V end was cut by 0 bases, the J end by 4 bases, with 18 bases between. Germline CDR1 is LGHNA and CDR2 is YNFKEQ. The CDR3 covers 17 residues. CDR3 residues: CASSQDWAAGSRETQYF. The CDR3 nucleotides read TGTGCCAGCAGCCAAGATTGGGCAGCGGGCTCCCGAGAGACCCAGTACTTC.

This clonotype appeared many times. The chain carries TRBV11-2 and TRBJ1-1; TRBD1 matches at 7 bases. With V trimmed by 5 bases and J by 5 bases, 8 bases remained unmatched. This CDR3 has 14 residues. CDR1 is SGHAT, CDR2 FQNNGV, per germline. The CDR3 sequence: CASSPDRVRTEAFF. The CDR3 DNA reads as TGTGCCAGCAGCCCCGACAGGGTTAGGACTGAAGCTTTCTTT.

This clonotype was seen at least ten times. This rearrangement joins TRBV29-1 to TRBJ1-1; TRBD1 aligns across 8 bases. Germline assignment: CDR1 SQVTM and CDR2 ANQGSEA. The CDR3 contains 14 residues. V dropped 6 bases and J dropped 1; count of bases not matched to a gene: 7. The CDR3 protein is CSVRYGQGNTEAFF. The CDR3 DNA reads as TGCAGCGTCCGATATGGACAGGGGAACACTGAAGCTTTCTTT.

This clonotype was recorded at least ten times. The J gene is TRBJ2-3, the V gene TRBV7-9; 8 bases agree with TRBD2. Germline values: CDR1 SEHNR, CDR2 FQNEAQ (reference sequence). After removal of 4 bases from V and 0 bases from J, the junction contained 12 bases not matched to a gene. This CDR3 comprises 18 residues. Here the CDR3 reads CASSSPTGERESTDTQYF. CDR3 DNA: TGTGCCAGCAGCTCACCGACTGGGGAGCGGGAGAGCACAGATACGCAGTATTTT.

This clonotype was observed many times. The chain is built from TRBV12-3 or TRBV12-4 and TRBJ1-5, with D uncertain. V was trimmed by 4 bases and J by 4 bases, leaving 11 bases between them. The CDR3 has 14 residues. The CDR3 DNA reads as TGTGCCAGCAGTTCTGGACGCCAGAATCAGCCCCAGCATTTT. Translating it yields CASSSGRQNQPQHF.

This clonotype was seen ten or more times. DNA of the CDR3: TGCAGTGCTAGCTACCAAAGGAACACTGAAGCTTTCTTT. This sequence encodes CSASYQRNTEAFF. V is TRBV20-1 and J is TRBJ1-1; the D is unclear. The germline V and J ends were trimmed by 3 bases and 1 base, with 9 bases remaining between them. Germline V gives CDR1 DFQATT, CDR2 SNEGSKA (reference sequence). This CDR3 spans 13 amino acids.

Comments on this clonotype: At one end the junction does not follow the germline gene, possibly because of a read error. The rearrangement uses TRBV20-1 and TRBJ1-6; D is ambiguous. The CDR3 runs to 15 residues. Germline V lookup: CDR1 DFQATT, CDR2 SNEGSKA (reference sequence). CDR3 nucleotides: TGCAGTGCTATGATGGGGAGCTCCTATAATTCACCCCTCCAATTT. This translates into CSAMMGSSYNSPLQF.

This clonotype turned up a few times. V and J are TRBV19 and TRBJ2-1; 10 positions match TRBD2. After removal of 7 bases from V and 4 bases from J, the junction contained 7 bases not matched to a gene. The CDR3 runs 15 residues. Germline V gene sequence: CDR1 LNHDA, CDR2 SQIVND (reference sequence). CDR3 loop: CASKQSGGAYNEQFF. CDR3 in DNA: TGTGCCAGTAAGCAGAGCGGGGGGGCTTACAATGAGCAGTTCTTC. The full variable domain, with the rest looked up from reference TRBV19 and TRBJ2-1, is DGGITQSPKYLFRKEGQNVTLSCEQNLNHDAMYWYRQDPGQGLRLIYYSQIVNDFQKGDIAEGYSVSREKKESFPLTVTSAQKNPTAFYLCASKQSGGAYNEQFFGPGTRLTVL.

This clonotype was recorded many times. The chain couples TRBV20-1 to TRBJ2-3; 13 nucleotides align to TRBD2. Germline CDR1 DFQATT, CDR2 SNEGSKA (reference sequence). The V segment lost 1 base and the J segment 2 bases; nucleotides outside the gene matches: 6. The CDR3 spans 17 residues. The CDR3 reads CSARGPGLAGNTDTQYF. CDR3 DNA: TGCAGTGCTAGAGGCCCGGGACTAGCGGGAAACACAGATACGCAGTATTTT.

This clonotype was seen at least ten times. CDR3 sequence (DNA): TGTGCCAGTAGTATTTGGGGGACCCCCCAACCCCAGCATTTT. The encoded protein is CASSIWGTPQPQHF. The rearrangement links TRBV19 to TRBJ1-5, with D possibly matching TRBD1 (5 bases). CDR1 is LNHDA and CDR2 is SQIVND in the germline V gene (reference sequence). The V end lost 3 bases, the J end lost 10 bases, and 16 bases lay between the germline ends. CDR3 length equals 14 residues.

There are many counts of this clonotype. This chain joins TRBV6-2 or TRBV6-3 and TRBJ2-7, with TRBD1 identical over 7 bases. The V gene end was trimmed by 6 bases and the J gene end by 2 bases; junction bases not matched to a gene: 7. The CDR3 runs 14 residues. Germline CDR1 reads MNHEY; CDR2 reads SVGEGT. The CDR3 DNA follows: TGTGCCAGCAGAACCCCGACAGGGCCCTACGAGCAGTACTTC. Its translation: CASRTPTGPYEQYF.

V usage is TRBV30 and J usage is TRBJ1-2; tentative D call: TRBD1 (5 bases). CDR1 GTSNPN and CDR2 SVGIG come from the germline V gene (reference sequence). V gave up 0 bases and J gave up 8 bases, with 19 bases separating them. The CDR3 runs 15 residues. CDR3 in amino acids: CAWSVRIFREPGYTF. The CDR3 DNA follows: TGTGCCTGGAGTGTCCGGATCTTCAGGGAGCCCGGCTACACCTTC.

Regarding this clonotype: Given a much more abundant clone one base away, this may be a read error. This chain joins TRBV7-2 and TRBJ2-1, with 15 bases identical to TRBD2. The germline gives CDR1 SGHTA, CDR2 FQGNSA. CDR3 length: 18 amino acids. V was clipped by 1 base and J by 0 bases; unmatched bases: 1. The CDR3 DNA sequence: TGTGCCAGCAGCTTAGGGACTAGCGGGGGGGGCTCCTACAATGAGCAGTTCTTC. It encodes CASSLGTSGGGSYNEQFF.

This clonotype appeared many times. The rearrangement joins TRBV20-1 to TRBJ2-3, with TRBD2 as a possible D gene (6 bases). The germline V gene encodes CDR1 DFQATT and CDR2 SNEGSKA (reference sequence). This CDR3 is 11 amino acids long. Trimming shortened V by 6 bases and J by 6 bases, and 10 bases separated the two germline ends. This CDR3 reads CSASRGDTQYF. CDR3 nucleotide sequence: TGCAGTGCCTCACGGGGGGATACGCAGTATTTT.

The V call is TRBV11-2, the J call TRBJ2-7; 10 nucleotides match TRBD2. V shed 3 bases and J 9 bases; nucleotides not matched to a gene: 8. This CDR3 contains 14 residues. CDR1 SGHAT and CDR2 FQNNGV come from the germline V gene. The CDR3 reads CASSFSGGPGVQYF. CDR3 in DNA: TGTGCCAGCAGCTTTAGCGGGGGGCCGGGGGTGCAGTACTTC.

In this sample, this clonotype turned up a few times. The chain joins TRBV12-3 or TRBV12-4 to TRBJ1-1; the D gene is possibly TRBD1 (5 bases). Trimming stripped 10 bases from V and 1 base from J, with 19 bases between. The length of the CDR3 is 15 residues. The DNA of the CDR3 is TGTGCCACCCGAGAGGGGTGGATGGAGAACACTGAAGCTTTCTTT. This encodes CATREGWMENTEAFF.

In its sample, this clonotype was seen once. A single base separates this from a much larger clone, so it may be a read error. This chain connects TRBV12-3 or TRBV12-4 to TRBJ2-3; 7 bases match TRBD2. The length of the CDR3 is 17 residues. The J segment lost 3 bases and the V segment lost 1 base, leaving 10 bases of the junction unmatched. The DNA of the CDR3 is TGTGCCAGCAGTTTAGGGTTGACTAGCAGATTTACAGATACGCAGTATTTT. Translating gives CASSLGLTSRFTDTQYF.